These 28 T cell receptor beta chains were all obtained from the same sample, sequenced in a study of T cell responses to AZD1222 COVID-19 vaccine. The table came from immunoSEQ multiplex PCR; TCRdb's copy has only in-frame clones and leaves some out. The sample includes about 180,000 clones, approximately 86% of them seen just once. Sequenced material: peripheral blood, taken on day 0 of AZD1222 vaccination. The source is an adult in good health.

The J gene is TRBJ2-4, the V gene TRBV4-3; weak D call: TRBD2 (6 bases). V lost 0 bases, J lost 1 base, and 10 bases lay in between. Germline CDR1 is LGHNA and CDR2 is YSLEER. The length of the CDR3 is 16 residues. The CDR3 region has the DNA TGCGCCAGCAGCCAAGATCGGGGGTCGGCCAAAAACATTCAGTACTTC. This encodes CASSQDRGSAKNIQYF.

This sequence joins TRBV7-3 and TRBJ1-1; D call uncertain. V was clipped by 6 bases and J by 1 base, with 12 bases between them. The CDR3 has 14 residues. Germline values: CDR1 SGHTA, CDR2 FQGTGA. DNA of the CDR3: TGTGCCAGCAGTCCCCGGGTGGGGAACACTGAAGCTTTCTTT. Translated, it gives CASSPRVGNTEAFF.

Here the CDR3 reads CASSQLMGYGAQYF. CDR3 bases: TGTGCCAGCAGCCAACTAATGGGCTACGGGGCGCAGTACTTC. The J gene is TRBJ2-7, the V gene TRBV28; D is possibly TRBD1 or TRBD2 (5 bases each). Trimming took 6 bases from V and 9 from J, leaving 21 bases between them. The CDR3 sequence is 14 residues long. Germline V CDR1 and CDR2: MDHEN, SYDVKM.

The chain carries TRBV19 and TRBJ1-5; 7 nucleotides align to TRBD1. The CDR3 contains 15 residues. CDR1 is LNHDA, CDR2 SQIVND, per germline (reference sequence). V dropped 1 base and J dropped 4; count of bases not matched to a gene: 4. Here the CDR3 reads CASSIGDRVNQPQHF. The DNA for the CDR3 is TGTGCCAGTAGTATAGGGGACAGAGTTAATCAGCCCCAGCATTTT. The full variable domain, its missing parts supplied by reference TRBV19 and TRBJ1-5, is DGGITQSPKYLFRKEGQNVTLSCEQNLNHDAMYWYRQDPGQGLRLIYYSQIVNDFQKGDIAEGYSVSREKKESFPLTVTSAQKNPTAFYLCASSIGDRVNQPQHFGDGTRLSIL.

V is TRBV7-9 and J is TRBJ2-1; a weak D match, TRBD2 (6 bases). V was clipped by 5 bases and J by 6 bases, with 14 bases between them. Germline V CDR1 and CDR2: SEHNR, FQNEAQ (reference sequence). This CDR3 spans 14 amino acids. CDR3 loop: CASSTGGPTNEQFF. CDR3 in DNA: TGTGCCAGCAGCACCGGGGGACCGACCAATGAGCAGTTCTTC.

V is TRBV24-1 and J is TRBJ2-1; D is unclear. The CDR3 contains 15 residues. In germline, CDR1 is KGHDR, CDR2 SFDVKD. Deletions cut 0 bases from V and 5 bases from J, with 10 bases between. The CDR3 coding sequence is TGTGCCACCAGTGATTTGCTTGCACAGAACAATGAGCAGTTCTTC. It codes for CATSDLLAQNNEQFF.

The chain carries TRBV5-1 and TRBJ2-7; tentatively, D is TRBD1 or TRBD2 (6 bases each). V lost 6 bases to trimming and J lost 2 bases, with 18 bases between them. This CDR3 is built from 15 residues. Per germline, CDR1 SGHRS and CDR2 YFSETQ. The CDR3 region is CASTLRGDLTYEQYF. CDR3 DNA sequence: TGCGCCAGCACCCTTAGGGGGGACCTCACCTACGAGCAGTACTTC. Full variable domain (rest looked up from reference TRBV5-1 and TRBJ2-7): KAGVTQTPRYLIKTRGQQVTLSCSPISGHRSVSWYQQTPGQGLQFLFEYFSETQRNKGNFPGRFSGRQFSNSRSEMNVSTLELGDSALYLCASTLRGDLTYEQYFGPGTRLTVT.

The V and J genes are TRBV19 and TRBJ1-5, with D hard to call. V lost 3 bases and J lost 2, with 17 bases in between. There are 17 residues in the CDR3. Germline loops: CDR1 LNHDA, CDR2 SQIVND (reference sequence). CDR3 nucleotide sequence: TGTGCCAGTAGTATCTGGGTTGCAGGTGGTGGCAATCAGCCCCAGCATTTT. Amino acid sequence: CASSIWVAGGGNQPQHF.

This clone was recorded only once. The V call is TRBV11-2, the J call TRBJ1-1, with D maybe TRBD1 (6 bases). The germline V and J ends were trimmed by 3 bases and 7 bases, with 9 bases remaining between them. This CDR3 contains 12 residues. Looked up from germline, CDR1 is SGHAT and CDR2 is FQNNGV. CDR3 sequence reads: CASSLRQDEAFF. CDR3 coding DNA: TGTGCCAGCAGCTTGCGACAGGATGAAGCTTTCTTT. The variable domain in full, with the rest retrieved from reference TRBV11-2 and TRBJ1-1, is EAGVAQSPRYKIIEKRQSVAFWCNPISGHATLYWYQQILGQGPKLLIQFQNNGVVDDSQLPKDRFSAERLKGVDSTLKIQPAKLEDSAVYLCASSLRQDEAFFGQGTRLTVV.

The CDR3 DNA is TGTGCCAGTAGTGTACAGGGTTCCCAGCCCCAGCATTTT. As protein: CASSVQGSQPQHF. V usage is TRBV19 and J usage is TRBJ1-5; a possible D gene is TRBD1 (6 bases). This CDR3 spans 13 amino acids. CDR1 and CDR2 (germline): LNHDA, SQIVND (reference sequence). With 5 bases removed from V and 7 bases from J, the gap between germline ends came to 12 bases.

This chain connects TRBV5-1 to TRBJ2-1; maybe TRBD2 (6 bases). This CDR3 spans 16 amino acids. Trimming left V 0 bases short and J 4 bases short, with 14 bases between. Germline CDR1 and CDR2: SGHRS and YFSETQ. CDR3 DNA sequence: TGCGCCAGCAGCTTGGCCGGGCGGGGTACTTACAATGAGCAGTTCTTC. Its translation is CASSLAGRGTYNEQFF.

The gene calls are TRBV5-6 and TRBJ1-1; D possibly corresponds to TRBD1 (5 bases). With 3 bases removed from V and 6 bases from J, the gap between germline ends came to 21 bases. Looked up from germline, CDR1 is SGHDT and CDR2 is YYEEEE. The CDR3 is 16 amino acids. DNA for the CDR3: TGTGCCAGCAGCTCTGCCCCGGGACGGGGTTTTCCTGAAGCTTTCTTT. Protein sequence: CASSSAPGRGFPEAFF.

The CDR3 loop reads CASGDNEQFF. The DNA for the CDR3 is TGTGCCAGCGGGGACAATGAGCAGTTCTTC. V usage is TRBV21-1 and J usage is TRBJ2-1. TRBV21-1 is a pseudogene locus. The CDR3 is made up of 10 amino acids.

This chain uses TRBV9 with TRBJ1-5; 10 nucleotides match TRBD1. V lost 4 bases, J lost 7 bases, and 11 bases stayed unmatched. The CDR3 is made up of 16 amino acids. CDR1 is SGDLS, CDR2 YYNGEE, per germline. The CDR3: CASSNIRDRGRQPQHF. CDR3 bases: TGTGCCAGCAGCAATATCCGGGACAGGGGTAGGCAGCCCCAGCATTTT.

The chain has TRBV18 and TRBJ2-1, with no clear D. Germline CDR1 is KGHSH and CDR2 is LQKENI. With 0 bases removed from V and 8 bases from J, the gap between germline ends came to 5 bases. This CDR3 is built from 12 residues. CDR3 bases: TGTGCCAGCTCACCACCGTGGGATGAGCAGTTCTTC. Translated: CASSPPWDEQFF. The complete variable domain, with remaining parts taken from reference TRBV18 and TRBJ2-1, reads NAGVMQNPRHLVRRRGQEARLRCSPMKGHSHVYWYRQLPEEGLKFMVYLQKENIIDESGMPKERFSAEFPKEGPSILRIQQVVRGDSAAYFCASSPPWDEQFFGPGTRLTVL.

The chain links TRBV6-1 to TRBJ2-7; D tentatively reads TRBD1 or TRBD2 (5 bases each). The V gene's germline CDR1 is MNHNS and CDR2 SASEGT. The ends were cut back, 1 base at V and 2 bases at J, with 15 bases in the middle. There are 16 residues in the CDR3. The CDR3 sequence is CASSEVGAYGTYEQYF. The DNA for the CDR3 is TGTGCCAGCAGTGAAGTCGGGGCCTATGGGACCTACGAGCAGTACTTC.

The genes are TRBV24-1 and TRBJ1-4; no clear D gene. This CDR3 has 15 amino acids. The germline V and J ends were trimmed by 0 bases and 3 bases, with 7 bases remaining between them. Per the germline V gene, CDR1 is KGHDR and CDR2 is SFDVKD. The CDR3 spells CATSDLGQPNEKLFF. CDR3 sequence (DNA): TGTGCCACCAGTGATTTGGGGCAGCCTAATGAAAAACTGTTTTTT.

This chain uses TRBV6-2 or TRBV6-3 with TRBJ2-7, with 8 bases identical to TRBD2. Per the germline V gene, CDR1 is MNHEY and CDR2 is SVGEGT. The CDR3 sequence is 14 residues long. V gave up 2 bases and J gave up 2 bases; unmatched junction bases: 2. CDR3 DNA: TGTGCCAGCAGTTACCGGGGGGGCCCCTACGAGCAGTACTTC. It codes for CASSYRGGPYEQYF.

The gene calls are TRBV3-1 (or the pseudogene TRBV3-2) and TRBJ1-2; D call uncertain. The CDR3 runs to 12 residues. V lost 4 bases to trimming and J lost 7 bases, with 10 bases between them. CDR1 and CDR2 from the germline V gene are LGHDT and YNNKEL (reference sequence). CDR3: CASSPQTGGYTF. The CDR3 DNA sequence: TGTGCCAGCAGCCCACAGACTGGTGGCTACACCTTC.

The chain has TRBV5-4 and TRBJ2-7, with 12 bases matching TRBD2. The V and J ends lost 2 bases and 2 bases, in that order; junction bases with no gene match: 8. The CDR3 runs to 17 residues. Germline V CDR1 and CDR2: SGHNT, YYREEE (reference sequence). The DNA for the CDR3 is TGTGCCAGCAGCTTAGGGACTAGCGGGTCCTACCCCTACGAGCAGTACTTC. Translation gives CASSLGTSGSYPYEQYF.

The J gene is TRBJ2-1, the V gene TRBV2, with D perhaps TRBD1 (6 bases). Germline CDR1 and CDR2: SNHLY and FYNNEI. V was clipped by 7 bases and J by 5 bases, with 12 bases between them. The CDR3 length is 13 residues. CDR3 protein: CASNLDRDNEQFF. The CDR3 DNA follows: TGTGCCAGCAATCTGGACAGAGACAATGAGCAGTTCTTC.

CDR3 residues: CASTPGQGHQPQHF. The CDR3 region has the DNA TGTGCCAGTACCCCAGGACAGGGGCATCAGCCCCAGCATTTT. This chain connects TRBV19 to TRBJ1-5; 9 bases map to TRBD1. The V gene end was trimmed by 7 bases and the J gene end by 5 bases; junction bases not matched to a gene: 6. From germline, CDR1 is LNHDA and CDR2 SQIVND (reference sequence). The CDR3 length is 14 residues.

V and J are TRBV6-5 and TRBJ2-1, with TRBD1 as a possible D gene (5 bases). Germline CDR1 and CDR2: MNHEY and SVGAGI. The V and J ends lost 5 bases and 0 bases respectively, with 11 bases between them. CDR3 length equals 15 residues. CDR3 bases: TGTGCCAGCAGTAGGGGCTCTAGCTCCTACAATGAGCAGTTCTTC. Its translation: CASSRGSSSYNEQFF.

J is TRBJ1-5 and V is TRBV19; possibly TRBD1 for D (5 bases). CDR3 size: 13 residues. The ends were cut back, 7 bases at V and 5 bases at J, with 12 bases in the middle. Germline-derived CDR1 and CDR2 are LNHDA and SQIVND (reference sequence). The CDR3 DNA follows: TGTGCCAGTAACTATTTAGGGGATCAGCCCCAGCATTTT. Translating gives CASNYLGDQPQHF.

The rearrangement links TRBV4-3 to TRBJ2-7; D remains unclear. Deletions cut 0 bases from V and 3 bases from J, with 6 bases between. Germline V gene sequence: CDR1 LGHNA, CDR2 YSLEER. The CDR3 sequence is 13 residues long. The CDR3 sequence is CASSQDRSYEQYF. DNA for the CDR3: TGCGCCAGCAGCCAAGATCGTAGCTACGAGCAGTACTTC.

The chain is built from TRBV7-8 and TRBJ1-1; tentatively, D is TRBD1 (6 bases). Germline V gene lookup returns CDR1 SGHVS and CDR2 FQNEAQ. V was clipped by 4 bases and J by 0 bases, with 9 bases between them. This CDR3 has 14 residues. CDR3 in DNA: TGTGCCAGCAGCTCCCAGGGGATGAACACTGAAGCTTTCTTT. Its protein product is CASSSQGMNTEAFF.

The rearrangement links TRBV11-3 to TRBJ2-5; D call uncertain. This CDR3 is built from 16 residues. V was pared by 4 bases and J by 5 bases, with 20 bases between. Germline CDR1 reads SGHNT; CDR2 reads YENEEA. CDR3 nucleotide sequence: TGTGCCAGCAGCTCCACGGAAAAACGTAGCTGGGAGACCCAGTACTTC. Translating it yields CASSSTEKRSWETQYF.

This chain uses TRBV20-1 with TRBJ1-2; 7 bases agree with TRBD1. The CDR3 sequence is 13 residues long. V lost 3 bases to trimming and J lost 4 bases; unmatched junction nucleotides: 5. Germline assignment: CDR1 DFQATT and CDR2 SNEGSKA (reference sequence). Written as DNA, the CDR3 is TGCAGTGCTAGTCACGGGGACAGCTATGGCTACACCTTC. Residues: CSASHGDSYGYTF.